Following are 8 T cell receptor beta chains from one sample sequenced in a study of cytomegalovirus exposure and HLA in healthy donors. 60 Vbeta and 13 Jbeta primers were used in PCR. Only in-frame clones appear in the TCRdb table, and some are missing; sequencing was by immunoSEQ multiplex PCR. The sample carries about 120,000 clones, roughly three quarters recorded once. Material: PBMCs. These receptors were obtained from a woman aged 40 to 50 in good health and CMV-seropositive.

The chain combines TRBV7-9 with TRBJ2-6; D not certain. Germline V CDR1 and CDR2: SEHNR, FQNEAQ (reference sequence). V lost 3 bases to trimming and J lost 0 bases, with 6 bases between them. The CDR3 consists of 15 residues. The CDR3 DNA reads as TGTGCCAGCAGCTTTATCAGCTCTGGGGCCAACGTCCTGACTTTC. Its protein product is CASSFISSGANVLTF.

A word on this clone: One end of the junction does not line up with germline, which may come from a read error. V gene TRBV7-7 combines with J gene TRBJ1-5, with TRBD1 as a possible D gene (5 bases). Germline CDR1 is SSHAT and CDR2 is FNYEAQ (reference sequence). The length of the CDR3 is 15 residues. The CDR3 DNA reads TGTGCTAGCAACCTCACCATGGAGGGACATCAGCCCCAGCATTTT. Translated: CASNLTMEGHQPQHF.

This clone appeared once. The chain links TRBV28 to TRBJ1-5, with TRBD1 matching 10 bases. Trimming took 5 bases from V and 2 from J; bases not matched to a gene: 6. The CDR3 is made up of 16 amino acids. Germline lookup yields CDR1 MDHEN and CDR2 SYDVKM. The CDR3 DNA sequence: TGTGCCAGCAGTCCCGTCGGACAGGGGGGCAATCAGCCCCAGCATTTT. Translating it yields CASSPVGQGGNQPQHF.

The chain links TRBV7-2 to TRBJ2-1; TRBD1 might be the D (5 bases). With 4 bases removed from V and 9 bases from J, the gap between germline ends came to 13 bases. From germline, CDR1 is SGHTA and CDR2 FQGNSA. The CDR3 runs to 13 residues. The chain's CDR3 is CASSSSQGGEQFF. The DNA for the CDR3 is TGTGCCAGCAGCTCCTCCCAGGGCGGTGAGCAGTTCTTC.

CDR3 loop: CASSLRQGSTEAFF. The CDR3 DNA is TGTGCCAGCAGCTTAAGGCAGGGAAGTACTGAAGCTTTCTTT. The V and J genes are TRBV7-8 and TRBJ1-1, with D tentatively TRBD1 (5 bases). Germline V gives CDR1 SGHVS, CDR2 FQNEAQ. Deletions cut 2 bases from V and 5 bases from J, with 12 bases between. The CDR3 is 14 residues long.

This clone was recorded once. The chain has TRBV27 and TRBJ2-1, with 7 bases aligning to TRBD1. Germline V gene data show CDR1 as MNHEY and CDR2 as SMNVEV (reference sequence). CDR3 length: 18 amino acids. The trim removed 5 bases at V and 5 bases at J, leaving 18 bases unmatched. Written as DNA, the CDR3 is TGTGCCAGCAGTCTCACAGGGGTGGGGTTCCCCCCGAACAATGAGCAGTTCTTC. Protein: CASSLTGVGFPPNNEQFF.

The rearrangement joins TRBV2 to TRBJ1-1; no definite D call. The CDR3 totals 14 residues. V lost 6 bases and J 2 bases, leaving 13 bases between the germline ends. Germline V gives CDR1 SNHLY, CDR2 FYNNEI. The CDR3 sequence: CASRTGMGNTEAFF. The DNA of the CDR3 is TGTGCCAGCAGGACGGGGATGGGAAACACTGAAGCTTTCTTT. The variable domain in full, completed from reference TRBV2 and TRBJ1-1, reads EPEVTQTPSHQVTQMGQEVILRCVPISNHLYFYWYRQILGQKVEFLVSFYNNEISEKSEIFDDQFSVERPDGSNFTLKIRSTKLEDSAMYFCASRTGMGNTEAFFGQGTRLTVV.

The V call is TRBV10-3, the J call TRBJ2-5, with D possibly being TRBD1 (6 bases). The germline gives CDR1 ENHRY, CDR2 SYGVKD. The CDR3 is 14 residues long. Trimming removed 7 bases from V and 2 bases from J, with 14 bases in between. The CDR3 spells CAITQGFGQETQYF. CDR3 sequence (DNA): TGTGCCATCACCCAGGGGTTCGGGCAAGAGACCCAGTACTTC.